This T cell receptor beta chain was recovered during a study of cytomegalovirus exposure and HLA in healthy donors. Findings and limits, study-wide: As a later analysis showed, a missense DCLRE1C variant was linked to trimming of TCR beta V- and J-genes. Among TCR beta chains, those listed as cytomegalovirus-associated numbered some 160.

The germline V gene encodes CDR1 SEHNR and CDR2 FQNEAQ (reference sequence). This CDR3 contains 12 residues. PCR involved 60 Vbeta and 13 Jbeta primers. Here immunoSEQ multiplex PCR was the method, and the copy in TCRdb shows in-frame clones only, minus some. The profile shows 100,000 to 150,000 clones, 60% to 80% of them singletons. On this clone itself: Its antigen is not known. The junction differs from germline at one of its ends, possibly a read error.

This chain links TRBV7-9 with TRBJ1-2; no clear D gene. This TCR was sampled from a man aged 25-40 years in good health and CMV-seronegative. The sequenced material came from PBMCs. The CDR3 coding sequence is TGTTCCAGCAGCCAGAACAATTATGGCTACACCTTC. Translating it yields CSSSQNNYGYTF.